These 24 T cell receptor beta chains share one sample of origin, sequenced in a study of blood T cell repertoires in COVID-19. This table comes from immunoSEQ multiplex PCR, and its TCRdb copy is limited to in-frame clones, with some not included. The sample has about 150,000 clones; roughly 84% are singletons. The sample was peripheral blood. The origin of the receptors is a woman aged 45 to 65 with acute or convalescent COVID-19.

V and J are TRBV5-1 and TRBJ2-7; D remains unclear. CDR1 and CDR2 from the germline V gene are SGHRS and YFSETQ. Trimming left V 0 bases short and J 1 base short, with 5 bases between. The length of the CDR3 is 13 residues. The CDR3 here is CASSLGQSYEQYF. DNA for the CDR3: TGCGCCAGCAGCTTGGGACAATCCTACGAGCAGTACTTC.

This chain connects TRBV2 to TRBJ1-2, with 10 nucleotides matching TRBD1. The V and J ends lost 2 bases and 4 bases, in that order; junction bases with no gene match: 4. The CDR3 has 15 amino acids. In germline, CDR1 is SNHLY, CDR2 FYNNEI. This CDR3 is CASSELDRGFYGYTF. The CDR3 DNA follows: TGTGCCAGCAGTGAATTGGACAGGGGGTTCTATGGCTACACCTTC.

This chain joins TRBV9 and TRBJ2-1; 8 bases map to TRBD1. CDR3 size: 15 residues. Germline V CDR1 and CDR2: SGDLS, YYNGEE. V was clipped by 3 bases and J by 7 bases; unmatched bases: 9. CDR3 DNA sequence: TGTGCCAGCAGCGATGCCAGGGGGCGAAGTAATGAGCAGTTCTTC. Residues: CASSDARGRSNEQFF. Variable domain in full (rest from reference TRBV9 and TRBJ2-1): DSGVTQTPKHLITATGQRVTLRCSPRSGDLSVYWYQQSLDQGLQFLIQYYNGEERAKGNILERFSAQQFPDLHSELNLSSLELGDSALYFCASSDARGRSNEQFFGPGTRLTVL.

This sequence joins TRBV11-2 and TRBJ2-7; D not resolved. With 4 bases removed from V and 1 base from J, the gap between germline ends came to 11 bases. The CDR3 is made up of 14 amino acids. Germline values: CDR1 SGHAT, CDR2 FQNNGV. This CDR3 is CASSSLTGSYEQYF. CDR3 DNA sequence: TGTGCCAGCAGCTCTCTTACTGGTTCCTACGAGCAGTACTTC.

This chain uses TRBV6-6 with TRBJ1-5, with D hard to call. CDR1 and CDR2 from the germline V gene are MNHNY and SVGAGI (reference sequence). The CDR3 runs 13 residues. V shed 6 bases and J shed 3 bases, with 9 bases lying between them. As DNA, the CDR3 is TGTGCCAGCAGAAGCTACCACAATCAGCCCCAGCATTTT. Translation: CASRSYHNQPQHF.

The rearrangement uses TRBV6-2 or TRBV6-3 and TRBJ1-1; 8 bases agree with TRBD1. The V gene's germline CDR1 is MNHEY and CDR2 SVGEGT. The CDR3 consists of 15 residues. The junction had 4 bases not matched to a gene; V was cut back by 0 bases and J by 4 bases. The CDR3 DNA sequence: TGTGCCAGCAGTTACTCTCCGCAGGGGGCCACTGAAGCTTTCTTT. Its protein is CASSYSPQGATEAFF.

This chain uses TRBV9 with TRBJ2-5; 10 positions agree with TRBD2. The V and J ends lost 0 bases and 5 bases, in that order; junction bases with no gene match: 10. The CDR3 contains 17 residues. Germline CDR1 reads SGDLS; CDR2 reads YYNGEE. CDR3 nucleotides: TGTGCCAGCAGCGTAGCCGGTAGCGGGAGGATGCTCGAGACCCAGTACTTC. It is translated as CASSVAGSGRMLETQYF.

This clone was seen more than once but under ten times. The rearrangement joins TRBV4-2 to TRBJ2-7; TRBD2 might be the D (5 bases). The CDR3 has 13 residues. Germline V gives CDR1 LGHNA, CDR2 YNFKEQ. Trimming stripped 4 bases from V and 5 bases from J, with 12 bases between. The DNA for the CDR3 is TGTGCCAGCAGCCCGAGGGCGGGCGACGAGCAGTACTTC. This translates into CASSPRAGDEQYF.

The chain has TRBV4-3 and TRBJ1-5; TRBD1 agrees at 7 bases. The length of the CDR3 is 15 residues. Germline trimming cut 2 bases from V and 5 bases from J; bases unmatched to any gene: 6. The germline gives CDR1 LGHNA, CDR2 YSLEER. CDR3 sequence reads: CASSQQKGTDQPQHF. The CDR3 DNA is TGCGCCAGCAGCCAACAAAAGGGGACAGATCAGCCCCAGCATTTT.

J is TRBJ2-3 and V is TRBV7-3; TRBD2 aligns across 11 bases. The CDR3 is 18 amino acids. After removal of 5 bases from V and 2 bases from J, the junction contained 12 bases not matched to a gene. Germline V CDR1 and CDR2: SGHTA, FQGTGA. CDR3 amino acids: CASSHGTSGPSITDTQYF. CDR3 DNA sequence: TGTGCCAGCAGCCATGGGACTAGCGGCCCATCTATCACAGATACGCAGTATTTT.

As DNA, the CDR3 is TGCGCCAGCAGCCAAGGGGAGAGGACAGCCGTTGGCTACACCTTC. Translating it yields CASSQGERTAVGYTF. This chain joins TRBV4-3 and TRBJ1-2; a possible D gene is TRBD1 (6 bases). CDR3 length: 15 amino acids. Germline V gives CDR1 LGHNA, CDR2 YSLEER. The V end lost 1 base, the J end lost 7 bases, and 16 bases lay between the germline ends.

The V gene is TRBV4-2, the J gene TRBJ2-2; TRBD1 is a possible D gene (5 bases). Trimming stripped 0 bases from V and 4 bases from J, with 15 bases between. Germline CDR1 and CDR2: LGHNA and YNFKEQ. The CDR3 has 17 residues. The CDR3 coding sequence is TGTGCCAGCAGCCAAGATCCCCCAGGGATGGGCACCGGGGAGCTGTTTTTT. Translated, it gives CASSQDPPGMGTGELFF.

The V and J genes are TRBV7-8 and TRBJ1-5; 11 bases fit TRBD1. The CDR3 extends over 15 amino acids. The V gene end was trimmed by 1 base and the J gene end by 6 bases; junction bases not matched to a gene: 2. Looked up from germline, CDR1 is SGHVS and CDR2 is FQNEAQ. CDR3 sequence (DNA): TGTGCCAGCAGCTTAGGGACAGGGGGCGGTCAGCCCCAGCATTTT. Its protein product is CASSLGTGGGQPQHF.

This sequence joins TRBV7-3 and TRBJ2-2; the D gene is possibly TRBD2 (5 bases). CDR1 SGHTA and CDR2 FQGTGA come from the germline V gene. This CDR3 region has 16 residues. With 2 bases removed from V and 3 bases from J, the gap between germline ends came to 13 bases. The CDR3 reads CASSLWRSGDTGELFF. CDR3 DNA sequence: TGTGCCAGCAGCTTATGGAGGAGTGGTGACACCGGGGAGCTGTTTTTT.

A few counts support this clone. The CDR3 here is CATGRDLSETQYF. The CDR3 bases are TGTGCCACCGGCCGTGACTTGTCAGAGACCCAGTACTTC. The chain is built from TRBV2 and TRBJ2-5; D ambiguous. CDR3 size: 13 residues. The V end lost 10 bases, the J end lost 4 bases, and 16 bases lay between the germline ends. Germline V gene lookup returns CDR1 SNHLY and CDR2 FYNNEI.

This clone was counted a few times. The chain carries TRBV3-1 (or the pseudogene TRBV3-2) and TRBJ1-2; TRBD1 is a possible D gene (6 bases). V was cut by 1 base and J by 8 bases, with 11 bases left in between. This CDR3 is 13 amino acids long. Per germline, CDR1 LGHDT and CDR2 YNNKEL (reference sequence). The CDR3, as DNA: TGTGCCAGCAGCCAAGCTCAGGGGTTAGGCTACACCTTC. Translation: CASSQAQGLGYTF.

This clone was found once. This chain joins TRBV6-6 and TRBJ1-6; TRBD1 matches at 8 bases. J gave up 5 bases and V 8 bases, and 2 bases lay outside the gene matches. The V gene's germline CDR1 is MNHNY and CDR2 SVGAGI (reference sequence). CDR3 size: 13 residues. This CDR3 is CASGTGDNSPLHF. The CDR3 DNA follows: TGTGCCAGCGGGACAGGAGATAATTCACCCCTCCACTTT.

V gene TRBV11-2 combines with J gene TRBJ1-5; tentative D call: TRBD1 (6 bases). The CDR3 totals 15 residues. V lost 1 base and J 6 bases, leaving 13 bases between the germline ends. Germline lookup yields CDR1 SGHAT and CDR2 FQNNGV. CDR3 DNA: TGTGCCAGCAGCTTAGGCTCAGGGGCACGTCAGCCCCAGCATTTT. This encodes CASSLGSGARQPQHF.

The chain couples TRBV1 to TRBJ2-3; the table's D call of TRBD2 was not tested on the DNA. TRBV1 is deemed a pseudogene. CDR3 size: 20 residues. The CDR3: CTSSQDGTSGGPTSTDTQYF. The CDR3 region has the DNA TGCACCAGCAGCCAAGATGGGACTAGCGGGGGTCCAACTAGCACAGATACGCAGTATTTT.

The V gene is TRBV7-9, the J gene TRBJ1-1; 9 nucleotides match TRBD1. The length of the CDR3 is 13 residues. Germline CDR1 and CDR2: SEHNR and FQNEAQ (reference sequence). The J segment lost 11 bases and the V segment lost 6 bases, leaving 10 bases of the junction unmatched. DNA of the CDR3: TGTGCCAGCAGTCCCGACAGGGGGATAAGGGCTTTCTTT. Its translation: CASSPDRGIRAFF.

The chain is built from TRBV28 and TRBJ2-3, with 9 bases aligning to TRBD2. The CDR3 is made up of 16 amino acids. In germline, CDR1 is MDHEN, CDR2 SYDVKM. Germline trimming cut 5 bases from V and 2 bases from J; bases unmatched to any gene: 8. The CDR3 DNA sequence: TGTGCCAGCAGTCTCTCTAGCGGGACCTACACAGATACGCAGTATTTT. It specifies CASSLSSGTYTDTQYF.

This clone was observed a single time. This chain links TRBV19 with TRBJ1-2, with D hard to call. The CDR3 covers 14 residues. CDR1 is LNHDA and CDR2 is SQIVND in the germline V gene (reference sequence). V lost 7 bases and J lost 8, with 20 bases in between. The CDR3 DNA sequence: TGTGCCAGTATCCCAGGTCACCCCGGGATGGGCTACACCTTC. Translation: CASIPGHPGMGYTF.

The chain uses TRBV5-1 and TRBJ1-1, with 11 nucleotides matching TRBD1. CDR1 is SGHRS, CDR2 YFSETQ, per germline. With 4 bases clipped from V and 9 bases from J, the junction kept 8 bases outside the gene matches. The CDR3 extends over 14 amino acids. CDR3 nucleotides: TGCGCCAGCAGCCCTTATAGGACAGGGGGCAAAGCTTTCTTT. It yields the protein CASSPYRTGGKAFF.

The DNA for the CDR3 is TGTGCCAGCAGCTTTCTAGCGGGAGGGCCTGACAATGAGCAGTTCTTC. Protein product: CASSFLAGGPDNEQFF. The rearrangement uses TRBV7-9 and TRBJ2-1, with 12 bases that match TRBD2. This CDR3 contains 16 residues. Unmatched junction bases numbered 5, after V lost 3 bases and J lost 5 bases. CDR1 and CDR2 (germline): SEHNR, FQNEAQ (reference sequence).